Given below is one TCR beta chain in context. The antigen is undetermined. This sample stems from a study of cytomegalovirus exposure and HLA in healthy donors. Study-level findings and limits: Presence/absence analyses took donor sequencing depth as roughly uniform. Fewer N-insertions (relative to the 666-donor mean) were reportedly seen in an Asian-associated ancestry cluster in a later analysis. Some segments of the V type, notably TRBV6-2 and TRBV6-3, were excluded as indistinguishable.

PCR amplification relied on 60 Vbeta primers (plus 13 Jbeta primers). Repertoires were generated with immunoSEQ multiplex PCR, while TCRdb's copy carries only in-frame clones and drops some. The profile shows roughly 140,000 clones, approximately 81% of them singletons. In germline, CDR1 is MDHEN, CDR2 SYDVKM. The V and J ends lost 6 bases and 5 bases, in that order; junction bases with no gene match: 10. The CDR3 is 15 residues long. Sequencing was done on a sample of PBMCs. The rearrangement joins TRBV28 to TRBJ2-5; 9 bases match TRBD1. The clonotype originates from a woman younger than 30 in good health and CMV-seronegative. The DNA of the CDR3 is TGTGCCAGCAGATCACAGGGGGCTATGGGGGAGACCCAGTACTTC. Translated: CASRSQGAMGETQYF.